What follows describes a single T cell receptor beta chain. Its antigen is undetermined. This sample stems from a study of vaccination effects on CD4 cells after COVID-19. Antigen-specific CD4+ T cells were expanded (with viral peptide pools) by the ViraFEST assay ahead of sequencing. A 10-day culture period preceded the isolation of CD4+ T cells. The person had PCR-confirmed SARS-CoV-2 infection between March and December 2020. Half-medium changes using IL-2 medium occurred on days 3 and 7. Trimming left V 1 base short and J 5 bases short, with 17 bases between. Germline V gene sequence: CDR1 SGHTA, CDR2 FQGTGA. CDR3 size: 16 residues. Sequenced by immunoSEQ multiplex PCR; TCRdb stores in-frame clones only, minus some. Of about 45,000 clones in the sample, about 75% were seen once.

The source material was CD4+ T cells from PBMCs cultured with a peptide pool, sampled before COVID-19 vaccination. The TCR comes from a human donor who had a prior SARS-CoV-2 infection. V gene TRBV7-3 combines with J gene TRBJ1-1; D may be TRBD1 (6 bases). CDR3 protein: CASSLIHRGAGTEAFF. In DNA, the CDR3 is TGTGCCAGCAGCTTAATTCATCGGGGGGCAGGGACTGAAGCTTTCTTT.